These 27 T cell receptor beta chains originate from one sample sequenced in a study of blood T cell repertoires in COVID-19. Sequencing used immunoSEQ multiplex PCR; TCRdb keeps in-frame clones, though not all of them. Seen here are tens of thousands of clones, 81% observed once, and the top ten hold just over 3%. The sample consisted of peripheral blood. The receptors were gathered from a man between 65 and 85 years old with COVID-19, enrolled during active disease.

The V gene is TRBV27, the J gene TRBJ1-4, with 8 positions matching TRBD1. Looked up from germline, CDR1 is MNHEY and CDR2 is SMNVEV (reference sequence). V was pared by 4 bases and J by 8 bases, with 12 bases of the junction left unmatched. This CDR3 comprises 16 residues. CDR3 nucleotide sequence: TGTGCCAGCAGTTCCCTCGCGGACAGGGCCGCGGAAAAACTGTTTTTT. Residues: CASSSLADRAAEKLFF.

The table lists this clone with a count of one. The rearrangement links TRBV28 to TRBJ1-2; TRBD1 is a possible D gene (6 bases). Germline-derived CDR1 and CDR2 are MDHEN and SYDVKM. V was cut by 4 bases and J by 1 base, with 13 bases left in between. The length of the CDR3 is 15 residues. CDR3 loop: CASSSTDRINYGYTF. The CDR3 DNA follows: TGTGCCAGCAGTTCTACCGACAGGATTAACTATGGCTACACCTTC.

The chain joins TRBV28 to TRBJ1-2, with D hard to call. This CDR3 is 12 amino acids long. Per the germline V gene, CDR1 is MDHEN and CDR2 is SYDVKM. V lost 3 bases and J 4 bases, leaving 6 bases between the germline ends. The DNA of the CDR3 is TGTGCCAGCAGTTTGGCGGTCTATGGCTACACCTTC. Translating gives CASSLAVYGYTF.

This sequence joins TRBV6-5 and TRBJ2-2; 9 bases line up with TRBD1. Trimming removed 5 bases from V and 5 bases from J; junction bases left unmatched: 6. CDR1 is MNHEY, CDR2 SVGAGI, per germline. CDR3 size: 15 residues. Here the CDR3 DNA reads TGTGCCAGCAGTCTTCGACAGGGGGTGACCGGGGAGCTGTTTTTT. This translates into CASSLRQGVTGELFF.

This rearrangement joins TRBV19 to TRBJ2-7; the match to TRBD1 covers 10 bases. CDR3 size: 16 residues. Trimming cost V 4 bases and J 5 bases; bases outside gene matches: 11. The V gene's germline CDR1 is LNHDA and CDR2 SQIVND (reference sequence). The CDR3 bases are TGTGCCAGTAGTAAGGGAACCGGGACAGGGGTACACGAGCAGTACTTC. Protein: CASSKGTGTGVHEQYF. Variable domain in full (rest from reference TRBV19 and TRBJ2-7): DGGITQSPKYLFRKEGQNVTLSCEQNLNHDAMYWYRQDPGQGLRLIYYSQIVNDFQKGDIAEGYSVSREKKESFPLTVTSAQKNPTAFYLCASSKGTGTGVHEQYFGPGTRLTVT.

The chain employs TRBV6-2 or TRBV6-3 and TRBJ1-1, with D unresolved. The germline CDR1 and CDR2 sequences are MNHEY and SVGEGT. The CDR3 extends over 14 amino acids. V lost 5 bases to trimming and J lost 4 bases, with 14 bases between them. CDR3 residues: CASSDPRGVTEAFF. CDR3 sequence (DNA): TGTGCCAGCAGTGACCCTCGCGGGGTCACTGAAGCTTTCTTT.

The CDR3 DNA reads as TGTGCCAGCAGTTACCCCCCGGGTGCAGGGGGATCTGAAGCTTTCTTT. Translated: CASSYPPGAGGSEAFF. The chain links TRBV6-5 to TRBJ1-1, with 7 bases matching TRBD1. Germline V gene sequence: CDR1 MNHEY, CDR2 SVGAGI. CDR3 size: 16 residues. J lost 6 bases, V lost 2 bases, and 12 bases had no gene match.

The chain joins TRBV5-5 to TRBJ1-4; tentative D call: TRBD1 (6 bases). The CDR3 covers 12 residues. V gave up 1 base and J gave up 12 bases, with 10 bases separating them. CDR1 is SGHKS and CDR2 is YYEKEE in the germline V gene (reference sequence). The CDR3 reads CASSLYQGQLFF. The CDR3 DNA reads TGTGCCAGCAGCTTGTACCAGGGGCAACTGTTTTTT. The complete variable domain, with remaining parts taken from reference TRBV5-5 and TRBJ1-4, reads DAGVTQSPTHLIKTRGQQVTLRCSPISGHKSVSWYQQVLGQGPQFIFQYYEKEERGRGNFPDRFSARQFPNYSSELNVNALLLGDSALYLCASSLYQGQLFFGSGTQLSVL.

V and J are TRBV2 and TRBJ2-7; the D gene is possibly TRBD2 (7 bases). The V gene's germline CDR1 is SNHLY and CDR2 FYNNEI. The CDR3 totals 15 residues. With 2 bases removed from V and 4 bases from J, the gap between germline ends came to 15 bases. The CDR3 sequence is CASSEQGGVLYEQYF. The CDR3 DNA follows: TGTGCCAGCAGTGAACAAGGGGGGGTCTTGTACGAGCAGTACTTC.

V usage is TRBV11-2 and J usage is TRBJ1-1; D is ambiguous. V lost 5 bases to trimming and J lost 1 base, with 11 bases between them. CDR1 is SGHAT, CDR2 FQNNGV, per germline. The CDR3 runs 14 residues. The CDR3 nucleotides are TGTGCCAGCAGCCCGTACGAGGGGAACACTGAAGCTTTCTTT. Residues: CASSPYEGNTEAFF.

The DNA of the CDR3 is TGTGCCATTAAAACCGGGACAGTGAACACTGAAGCTTTCTTT. Amino acids: CAIKTGTVNTEAFF. The chain combines TRBV2 with TRBJ1-1, with 7 positions matching TRBD1. Looked up from germline, CDR1 is SNHLY and CDR2 is FYNNEI. With 10 bases clipped from V and 0 bases from J, the junction kept 8 bases outside the gene matches. The CDR3 is 14 residues long.

This chain links TRBV7-3 with TRBJ2-2; perhaps TRBD2 as D (5 bases). Between the trimmed V and J ends, which lost 5 bases and 2 bases, there was a span of 15 bases. The length of the CDR3 is 16 residues. Germline CDR1 reads SGHTA; CDR2 reads FQGTGA. The CDR3 bases are TGTGCCAGCAGCACCCGAGGACTGGCTAACACCGGGGAGCTGTTTTTT. This gives the protein CASSTRGLANTGELFF.

V usage is TRBV6-6 and J usage is TRBJ1-1; no firm D call. The V gene lost 5 bases and the J gene lost 5 bases, with 18 bases spanning the gap. CDR3 length: 15 residues. CDR1 is MNHNY and CDR2 is SVGAGI in the germline V gene (reference sequence). CDR3 nucleotides: TGTGCCAGCAGTGAGGGCAGCTCCTTTCTTACTGAAGCTTTCTTT. Protein sequence: CASSEGSSFLTEAFF.

This clone has a handful of counts. The CDR3 coding sequence is TGTGCCAGCAGTTCCCACCCCAGACACATGAACACTGAAGCTTTCTTT. Protein product: CASSSHPRHMNTEAFF. The chain is built from TRBV27 and TRBJ1-1; D call uncertain. Trimming stripped 4 bases from V and 0 bases from J, with 15 bases between. The germline gives CDR1 MNHEY, CDR2 SMNVEV (reference sequence). This CDR3 region has 16 residues.

This clone came up once. The chain employs TRBV7-8 and TRBJ1-1, with D hard to call. The CDR3 spans 14 residues. The germline CDR1 and CDR2 sequences are SGHVS and FQNEAQ. The V end lost 4 bases, the J end lost 4 bases, and 13 bases lay between the germline ends. The CDR3 is CASSSSGERTEAFF. CDR3 coding DNA: TGTGCCAGCAGCTCCTCCGGAGAGCGCACTGAAGCTTTCTTT.

CDR3 sequence reads: CAISGRDSNTGELFF. DNA of the CDR3: TGTGCCATATCCGGCAGGGATTCGAACACCGGGGAGCTGTTTTTT. The V gene is TRBV10-3, the J gene TRBJ2-2; D perhaps matches TRBD1 (5 bases). Germline CDR1 ENHRY, CDR2 SYGVKD. This CDR3 region has 15 residues. Trimming stripped 9 bases from V and 0 bases from J, with 14 bases between.

V and J are TRBV6-6 and TRBJ1-4; D remains unclear. The V end was cut by 5 bases, the J end by 7 bases, with 8 bases between. Germline lookup yields CDR1 MNHNY and CDR2 SVGAGI (reference sequence). The CDR3 covers 12 residues. The CDR3 DNA follows: TGTGCCAGCAGTGACGCGGGTGAAAAACTGTTTTTT. Translation gives CASSDAGEKLFF.

The chain joins TRBV28 to TRBJ1-5, with 7 bases aligning to TRBD1. Germline V gene sequence: CDR1 MDHEN, CDR2 SYDVKM. Unmatched junction bases numbered 4, after V lost 3 bases and J lost 5 bases. The CDR3 contains 14 residues. CDR3: CASSFPGQHQPQHF. The CDR3 bases are TGTGCCAGCAGTTTTCCGGGACAGCATCAGCCCCAGCATTTT.

The chain joins TRBV3-1 (or the pseudogene TRBV3-2) to TRBJ1-5; 8 nucleotides line up with TRBD1. Unmatched junction bases numbered 5, after V lost 2 bases and J lost 5 bases. This CDR3 comprises 15 residues. Germline-derived CDR1 and CDR2 are LGHDT and YNNKEL (reference sequence). The CDR3 DNA follows: TGTGCCAGCAGCCAAAGTTCCAGGGGGCATCAGCCCCAGCATTTT. Amino acid sequence: CASSQSSRGHQPQHF.

V gene TRBV28 combines with J gene TRBJ2-3; 10 positions agree with TRBD2. The CDR3 is made up of 16 amino acids. The germline CDR1 and CDR2 sequences are MDHEN and SYDVKM. The junction had 5 bases not matched to a gene; V was cut back by 3 bases and J by 2 bases. Here the CDR3 DNA reads TGTGCCAGCAGTTTGCCAGCGGGAGGGATCACAGATACGCAGTATTTT. The encoded protein is CASSLPAGGITDTQYF. Using reference TRBV28 and TRBJ2-3 for the parts outside the CDR3, the full variable domain is DVKVTQSSRYLVKRTGEKVFLECVQDMDHENMFWYRQDPGLGLRLIYFSYDVKMKEKGDIPEGYSVSREKKERFSLILESASTNQTSMYLCASSLPAGGITDTQYFGPGTRLTVL.

V and J are TRBV7-2 and TRBJ1-2; D gene ambiguous. The germline V and J ends were trimmed by 6 bases and 6 bases, with 14 bases remaining between them. The CDR3 covers 13 residues. CDR1 and CDR2 (germline): SGHTA, FQGNSA. In DNA, the CDR3 is TGTGCCAGCAGTAGCAGTGGGTATGATGGCTACACCTTC. Protein product: CASSSSGYDGYTF.

V usage is TRBV19 and J usage is TRBJ2-2; D unclear. The CDR3 runs to 13 residues. Per germline, CDR1 LNHDA and CDR2 SQIVND (reference sequence). Deletions cut 5 bases from V and 8 bases from J, with 12 bases between. CDR3 sequence: CASSSVSGGELFF. DNA of the CDR3: TGTGCCAGTAGTTCAGTATCAGGAGGGGAGCTGTTTTTT.

The chain uses TRBV7-2 and TRBJ1-6; possibly TRBD1 for D (5 bases). V was pared by 5 bases and J by 2 bases, with 10 bases between. Per germline, CDR1 SGHTA and CDR2 FQGNSA. The CDR3 has 15 amino acids. The CDR3 reads CASSPGLAYNSPLHF. CDR3 DNA: TGTGCCAGCAGCCCAGGGCTGGCCTATAATTCACCCCTCCACTTT.

This chain connects TRBV3-1 (or the pseudogene TRBV3-2) to TRBJ2-2, with 10 positions matching TRBD2. Trimming cost V 5 bases and J 7 bases; bases outside gene matches: 7. CDR1 and CDR2 from the germline V gene are LGHDT and YNNKEL (reference sequence). This CDR3 is 15 amino acids long. The CDR3, as DNA: TGTGCCAGCAGCGACCTAGCGGGAGCTATCGGGGAGCTGTTTTTT. Its protein product is CASSDLAGAIGELFF.

V usage is TRBV19 and J usage is TRBJ2-7, with 7 bases that match TRBD2. Trimming at V came to 5 bases and at J to 2 bases, leaving 6 bases not matched to a gene. The CDR3 is 14 amino acids. The germline CDR1 and CDR2 sequences are LNHDA and SQIVND (reference sequence). In nucleotides, the CDR3 is TGTGCCAGTAGTGCCTCCGGGACTACCTACGAGCAGTACTTC. Translated: CASSASGTTYEQYF.

There are a few counts of this clone. The chain combines TRBV18 with TRBJ1-2, with TRBD1 matching over 7 bases. This CDR3 contains 15 residues. Unmatched junction bases numbered 7, after V lost 3 bases and J lost 3 bases. The germline CDR1 and CDR2 sequences are KGHSH and LQKENI. CDR3: CASSPAQGRDYGYTF. In nucleotides, the CDR3 is TGTGCCAGCTCACCGGCACAGGGGCGGGACTATGGCTACACCTTC.

V and J are TRBV11-3 and TRBJ1-1, with D possibly matching TRBD1 (5 bases). Germline V gives CDR1 SGHNT, CDR2 YENEEA. This CDR3 contains 13 residues. V was shortened by 4 bases and J by 3 bases, with 9 bases between the two germline ends. CDR3 bases: TGTGCCAGCAGCTGGGGGAGGGACACTGAAGCTTTCTTT. Amino acid sequence: CASSWGRDTEAFF.